This T cell receptor beta chain was profiled in a study of blood T cell repertoires in COVID-19. Across the study: Sample material is recorded as cDNA or gDNA derived from T cells, B-cell-depleted T cells, or PBMCs.

The trim removed 2 bases at V and 6 bases at J, leaving 6 bases unmatched. The CDR3 length is 16 residues. Germline CDR1 SGDLS, CDR2 YYNGEE. The protocol was immunoSEQ multiplex PCR, while the TCRdb copy is restricted to in-frame clones and leaves out a portion. The repertoire holds about 67,000 clones, around 89% seen once, with 0.95% to 1.5% in the top ten. The specimen was peripheral blood. J is TRBJ2-2 and V is TRBV9; 11 bases are a match to TRBD2. The source of this sequence is a woman between 55 and 75 years old with acute or convalescent COVID-19. CDR3 nucleotide sequence: TGTGCCAGCAGCGTTTTTGTAGCGGGAGGGCCCGGGGAGCTGTTTTTT. Translated, it gives CASSVFVAGGPGELFF.